This T cell receptor beta chain was sequenced in a study of T cells in Graves' hyperthyroidism and ophthalmopathy. The CDR3 runs to 17 residues. V trimming: 2 bases; J trimming: 2 bases; junction bases outside the gene matches: 11. Looked up from germline, CDR1 is SGHRS and CDR2 is YFSETQ. RNA transcripts served as the template for amplifying TCR beta CDR3 regions. TCR CDR3 underwent first-round RT-PCR with the HTBI primer set. TCRdb reprocessed the multiplex PCR reads via MiXCR and lists one record per CDR3 protein. The data hold 350,000 or so distinct CDR3 sequences, with about 17% observed a single time. There are many counts of this clonotype. Uncontrolled infections, other autoimmune diseases, pregnancy or lactation led to exclusion of patients. In making diagnoses, clinical symptoms, serum thyroxine and TRAb, thyroid ultrasound and orbital computed tomography were all used.

Sequenced sample: blood. The TCR was taken from a woman between 25 and 40 years old with Graves' hyperthyroidism that later progressed to Graves' ophthalmopathy. The V gene is TRBV5-1, the J gene TRBJ2-3, with TRBD2 identical over 7 bases. CDR3 in DNA: TGCGCCAGCAGCTTAGATACCTCTAGCGGACTCACAGATACGCAGTATTTT. Residues: CASSLDTSSGLTDTQYF.